A single sample gave rise to the 9 T cell receptor beta chains below, sequenced in a study of blood T cells in healthy people across ages. Combining a sample-barcoded 5' primer with a J-beta primer mix, a second PCR ran for roughly 6 to 12 cycles. TCRdb re-called the 5' RACE reads through MiXCR, storing one row per CDR3 protein. The sample holds 450,000 to 700,000 distinct CDR3 sequences, roughly a quarter seen once. Sequences were obtained from blood. The receptor set was obtained from a woman in her sixties or seventies in good health.

Written as DNA, the CDR3 is TGCAGTGCTGGGAAACTTCGGGAGTTGGGAGAGACCCAGTACTTC. This gives the protein CSAGKLRELGETQYF. The genes are TRBV20-1 and TRBJ2-5; a weak D match, TRBD2 (6 bases). The V end was cut by 5 bases, the J end by 4 bases, with 20 bases between. This CDR3 has 15 amino acids. Germline V gives CDR1 DFQATT, CDR2 SNEGSKA (reference sequence).

This clonotype occurred a few times. One end of the junction fails to match germline, which may point to a read error. V and J are TRBV5-6 and TRBJ1-1; no definite D call. Germline loops: CDR1 SGHDT, CDR2 YYEEEE. The CDR3 has 11 amino acids. CDR3: CASSLNTEALF. CDR3 nucleotide sequence: TGTGCCAGCAGCCTGAACACTGAAGCTCTCTTT.

This clonotype has just a few counts. V is TRBV5-6 and J is TRBJ2-4; D is unclear. This CDR3 comprises 16 residues. Germline V gene sequence: CDR1 SGHDT, CDR2 YYEEEE. The ends were cut back, 0 bases at V and 0 bases at J, with 10 bases in the middle. CDR3 protein: CASSLESPLAKNIQYF. CDR3 sequence (DNA): TGTGCCAGCAGCTTGGAGAGCCCCCTAGCCAAAAACATTCAGTACTTC.

The V gene is TRBV28, the J gene TRBJ2-7; D is perhaps TRBD1 (6 bases). Germline V lookup: CDR1 MDHEN, CDR2 SYDVKM. The CDR3 sequence is 13 residues long. Trimming stripped 5 bases from V and 9 bases from J, with 17 bases between. The CDR3 sequence is CASSPRTASGQYF. In nucleotides, the CDR3 is TGTGCCAGCAGTCCCAGGACAGCCAGCGGGCAGTACTTC.

The chain uses TRBV5-1 and TRBJ2-3, with TRBD2 identical over 8 bases. V lost 3 bases, J lost 1 base, and 4 bases stayed unmatched. In germline, CDR1 is SGHRS, CDR2 YFSETQ. This CDR3 is 15 amino acids long. This CDR3 reads CASSSQTSGTDTQYF. CDR3 nucleotides: TGCGCCAGCAGCTCCCAGACTAGCGGCACAGATACGCAGTATTTT.

The sample holds one count of this clonotype. The chain uses TRBV20-1 and TRBJ2-6; D gene ambiguous. This CDR3 comprises 12 residues. V lost 3 bases and J lost 6, with 6 bases in between. CDR1 is DFQATT and CDR2 is SNEGSKA in the germline V gene (reference sequence). DNA for the CDR3: TGCAGTGCTAGTAGTGCGGCCAACGTCCTGACTTTC. It specifies CSASSAANVLTF.

In this sample, this clonotype turned up a few times. The rearrangement links TRBV7-2 to TRBJ2-3; D ambiguous. CDR3 length: 13 residues. Germline V gene sequence: CDR1 SGHTA, CDR2 FQGNSA. Trimming cost V 2 bases and J 5 bases, with 8 bases left between them. The CDR3 sequence: CASSLIMRDTQYF. The CDR3 DNA reads TGTGCCAGCAGCTTAATTATGAGAGATACGCAGTATTTT.

This clonotype was picked up a small number of times. The chain uses TRBV7-2 and TRBJ1-3, with D possibly matching TRBD1 (5 bases). The CDR3 sequence is 15 residues long. The germline CDR1 and CDR2 sequences are SGHTA and FQGNSA. The V and J ends lost 2 bases and 4 bases respectively, with 12 bases between them. The CDR3 DNA follows: TGTGCCAGCAGCTTAAGCAGGGTGGCGGGAAACACCATATATTTT. Its protein is CASSLSRVAGNTIYF.

Only one count was recorded for this clonotype. The chain carries TRBV5-5 and TRBJ2-7; a possible D gene is TRBD2 (5 bases). Germline CDR1 reads SGHKS; CDR2 reads YYEKEE (reference sequence). V was pared by 4 bases and J by 7 bases, with 12 bases between. This CDR3 has 12 amino acids. CDR3 DNA sequence: TGTGCCAGCAGCGTACCTTCGGGGGAGCAGTACTTC. Its protein is CASSVPSGEQYF. Together with reference TRBV5-5 and TRBJ2-7, the CDR3 gives the full variable domain: DAGVTQSPTHLIKTRGQQVTLRCSPISGHKSVSWYQQVLGQGPQFIFQYYEKEERGRGNFPDRFSARQFPNYSSELNVNALLLGDSALYLCASSVPSGEQYFGPGTRLTVT.